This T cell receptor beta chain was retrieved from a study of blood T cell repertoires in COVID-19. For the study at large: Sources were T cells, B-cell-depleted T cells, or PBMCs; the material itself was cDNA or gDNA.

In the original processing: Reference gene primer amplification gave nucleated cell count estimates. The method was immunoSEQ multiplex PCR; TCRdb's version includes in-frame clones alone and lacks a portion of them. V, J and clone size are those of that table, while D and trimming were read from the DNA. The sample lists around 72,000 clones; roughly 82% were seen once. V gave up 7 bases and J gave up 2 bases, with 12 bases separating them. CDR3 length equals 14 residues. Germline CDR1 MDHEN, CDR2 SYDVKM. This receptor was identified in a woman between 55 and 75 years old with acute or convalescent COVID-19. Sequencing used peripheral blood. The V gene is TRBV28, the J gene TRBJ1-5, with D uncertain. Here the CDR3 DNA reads TGTGCCAGCACCCGGGAGTCTCGCAATCAGCCCCAGCATTTT. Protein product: CASTRESRNQPQHF.